This TCR beta chain stems from a study of blood T cell repertoires in COVID-19. Background on the study: There were acute and convalescent COVID-19 samples, and they came from the United States, Italy and Spain. PBMCs, B-cell-depleted T cells, or T cells were the source of the cDNA or gDNA that made up the material.

Original methodology: Estimation of nucleated cell counts was performed using reference gene primer amplification. The repertoire was sequenced with immunoSEQ multiplex PCR; TCRdb's copy has only in-frame clones and lacks some. D and trimming were read from the DNA, whereas the V and J calls and clone size are those reported in that table. The sample holds about 70,000 clones, approximately 90% seen once. The ends lost 4 bases at V and 0 bases at J; junction bases unmatched: 7. CDR3 length: 17 amino acids. Germline V gives CDR1 MNHNS, CDR2 SASEGT. This rearrangement joins TRBV6-1 to TRBJ1-5, with 9 bases matching TRBD1. Sequencing was done on a sample of peripheral blood. The clonotype was recovered from a human donor in a cohort sampled during active COVID-19. Here the CDR3 reads CASSGTGVSYSNQPQHF. The CDR3 DNA reads as TGTGCCAGCAGTGGGACAGGGGTGTCGTATAGCAATCAGCCCCAGCATTTT.